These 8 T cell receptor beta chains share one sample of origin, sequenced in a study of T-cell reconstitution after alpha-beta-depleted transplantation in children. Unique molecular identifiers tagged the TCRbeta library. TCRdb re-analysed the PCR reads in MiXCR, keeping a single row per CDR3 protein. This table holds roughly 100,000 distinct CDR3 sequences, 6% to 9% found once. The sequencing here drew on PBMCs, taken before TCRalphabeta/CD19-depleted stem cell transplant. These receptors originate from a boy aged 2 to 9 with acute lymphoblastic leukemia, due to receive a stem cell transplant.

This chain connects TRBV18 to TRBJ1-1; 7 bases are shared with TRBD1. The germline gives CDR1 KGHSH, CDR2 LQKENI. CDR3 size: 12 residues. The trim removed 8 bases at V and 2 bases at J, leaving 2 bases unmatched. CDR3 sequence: CASRQGNTEAFF. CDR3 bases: TGTGCCAGCCGACAGGGAAACACTGAAGCTTTCTTT.

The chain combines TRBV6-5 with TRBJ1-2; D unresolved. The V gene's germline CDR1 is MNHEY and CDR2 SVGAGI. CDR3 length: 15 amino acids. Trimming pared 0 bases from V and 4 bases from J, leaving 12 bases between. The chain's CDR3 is CASSYSVGNRYGYTF. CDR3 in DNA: TGTGCCAGCAGTTACTCAGTGGGGAACCGCTATGGCTACACCTTC.

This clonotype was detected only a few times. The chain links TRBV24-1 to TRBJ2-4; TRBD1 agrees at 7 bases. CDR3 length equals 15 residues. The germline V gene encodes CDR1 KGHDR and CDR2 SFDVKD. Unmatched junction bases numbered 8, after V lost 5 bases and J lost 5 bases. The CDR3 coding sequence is TGTGCCACCAGTGGTCCCCCGGACAGGCAAAACATTCAGTACTTC. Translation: CATSGPPDRQNIQYF.

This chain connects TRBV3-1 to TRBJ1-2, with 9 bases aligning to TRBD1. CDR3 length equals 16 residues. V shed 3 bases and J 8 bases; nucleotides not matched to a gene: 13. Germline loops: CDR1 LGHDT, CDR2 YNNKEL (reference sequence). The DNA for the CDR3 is TGTGCCAGCAGCCAGTTAGTCACAGGGGGCGGAGGGGGCTACACCTTC. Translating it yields CASSQLVTGGGGGYTF.

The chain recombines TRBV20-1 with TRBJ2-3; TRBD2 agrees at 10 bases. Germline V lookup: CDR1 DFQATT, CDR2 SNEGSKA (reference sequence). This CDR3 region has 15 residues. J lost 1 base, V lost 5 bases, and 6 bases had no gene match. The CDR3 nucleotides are TGCAGTGCTGATCTAGCGGGGGTCCGCACAGATACGCAGTATTTT. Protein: CSADLAGVRTDTQYF.

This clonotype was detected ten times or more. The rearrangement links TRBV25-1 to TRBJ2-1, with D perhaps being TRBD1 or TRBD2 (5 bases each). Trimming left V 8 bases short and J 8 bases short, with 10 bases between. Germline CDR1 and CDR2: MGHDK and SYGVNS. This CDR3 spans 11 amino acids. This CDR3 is CASHRGDEQFF. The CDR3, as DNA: TGTGCCAGCCATCGAGGGGATGAGCAGTTCTTC.

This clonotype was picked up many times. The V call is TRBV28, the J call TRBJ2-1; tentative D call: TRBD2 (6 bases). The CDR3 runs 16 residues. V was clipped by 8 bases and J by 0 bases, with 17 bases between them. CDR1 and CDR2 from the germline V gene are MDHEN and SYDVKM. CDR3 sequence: CASRRGGGLSYNEQFF. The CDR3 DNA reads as TGTGCCAGCCGCCGAGGAGGAGGGCTCTCCTACAATGAGCAGTTCTTC.

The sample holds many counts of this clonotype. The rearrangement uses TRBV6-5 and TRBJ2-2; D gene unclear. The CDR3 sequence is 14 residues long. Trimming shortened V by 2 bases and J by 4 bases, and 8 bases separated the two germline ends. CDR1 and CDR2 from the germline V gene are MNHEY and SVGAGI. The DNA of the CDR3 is TGTGCCAGCAGTTACGCCGGTCCCACCGGGGAGCTGTTTTTT. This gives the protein CASSYAGPTGELFF.